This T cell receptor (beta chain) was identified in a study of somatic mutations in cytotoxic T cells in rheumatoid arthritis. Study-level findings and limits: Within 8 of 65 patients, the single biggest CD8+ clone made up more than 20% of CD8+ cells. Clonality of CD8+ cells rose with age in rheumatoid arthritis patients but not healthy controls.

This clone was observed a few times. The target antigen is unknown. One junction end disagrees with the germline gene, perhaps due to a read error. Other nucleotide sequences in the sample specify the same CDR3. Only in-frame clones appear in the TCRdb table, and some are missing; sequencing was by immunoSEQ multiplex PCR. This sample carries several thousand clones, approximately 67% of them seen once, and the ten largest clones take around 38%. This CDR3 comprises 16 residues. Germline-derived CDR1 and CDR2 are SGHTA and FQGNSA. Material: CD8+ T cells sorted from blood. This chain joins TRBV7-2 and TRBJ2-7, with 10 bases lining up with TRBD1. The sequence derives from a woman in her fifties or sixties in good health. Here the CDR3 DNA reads TGCGCCAGCAGCCCCTCTGGGACAGGGGAATCCTACGAGCAGTACTTC. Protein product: CASSPSGTGESYEQYF.